The 17 T cell receptor beta chains below come from one sample, sequenced in a study of T-cell memory formation after mild COVID-19. MiXCR, run by TCRdb on the 5' RACE reads, gives a single entry per CDR3 protein. The sample records approximately 100,000 distinct CDR3 sequences, 17% being singletons. The sample consisted of PBMCs or a T cell subset sorted from them (not recorded which). All receptors derive from an adult woman who had mild COVID-19 (a few samples of this study predate the infection). Cell type and time point are not known.

The chain combines TRBV6-5 with TRBJ1-6; TRBD1 aligns across 9 bases. Germline V gives CDR1 MNHEY, CDR2 SVGAGI. The trim removed 4 bases at V and 8 bases at J, leaving 3 bases unmatched. The CDR3 extends over 14 amino acids. The CDR3 DNA reads as TGTGCCAGCAGTTCGGGACAGGGAGATTCACCCCTCCACTTT. It encodes CASSSGQGDSPLHF.

This rearrangement joins TRBV9 to TRBJ2-1; 7 bases fit TRBD2. J gave up 0 bases and V 3 bases, and 12 bases lay outside the gene matches. The CDR3 is 18 amino acids. CDR1 is SGDLS, CDR2 YYNGEE, per germline. Here the CDR3 DNA reads TGTGCCAGCAGCGAAAGACCGACGACTAGCCCCTCCTACAATGAGCAGTTCTTC. It is translated as CASSERPTTSPSYNEQFF. Full variable domain (missing parts from reference TRBV9 and TRBJ2-1): DSGVTQTPKHLITATGQRVTLRCSPRSGDLSVYWYQQSLDQGLQFLIQYYNGEERAKGNILERFSAQQFPDLHSELNLSSLELGDSALYFCASSERPTTSPSYNEQFFGPGTRLTVL.

This clonotype has just a few counts. The gene calls are TRBV4-1 and TRBJ2-2; D is ambiguous. The CDR3 spans 15 residues. Germline V CDR1 and CDR2: MGHRA, YSYEKL. Trimming pared 5 bases from V and 2 bases from J, leaving 12 bases between. The CDR3: CASSDGYTNTGELFF. As DNA, the CDR3 is TGCGCCAGCAGCGACGGATACACTAACACCGGGGAGCTGTTTTTT.

This clonotype was picked up a small number of times. CDR3 protein: CASSPATGELFF. CDR3 coding DNA: TGTGCCAGCAGTCCCGCAACCGGGGAGCTGTTTTTT. The chain joins TRBV6-5 to TRBJ2-2; D gene uncertain. The length of the CDR3 is 12 residues. Per germline, CDR1 MNHEY and CDR2 SVGAGI. Trimming removed 5 bases from V and 5 bases from J, with 6 bases in between.

This clonotype was seen a handful of times. This sequence joins TRBV4-3 and TRBJ2-3; D is undetermined. The CDR3 length is 16 residues. Trimming took off 7 bases at V and 0 bases at J, with 17 bases between the two ends. Germline V lookup: CDR1 LGHNA, CDR2 YSLEER. CDR3 amino acids: CASTPRFGSSTDTQYF. As DNA, the CDR3 is TGCGCCAGCACTCCAAGATTTGGTAGCAGCACAGATACGCAGTATTTT.

This clonotype has just a few counts. This rearrangement joins TRBV2 to TRBJ2-7; TRBD2 matches 9 bases. V trimming: 1 base; J trimming: 2 bases; junction bases outside the gene matches: 3. Germline loops: CDR1 SNHLY, CDR2 FYNNEI. The CDR3 runs to 15 residues. The CDR3 protein is CASSEEREDTYEQYF. The CDR3 coding sequence is TGTGCCAGCAGTGAAGAGCGGGAGGATACCTACGAGCAGTACTTC.

This clonotype showed up just a few times. This rearrangement joins TRBV11-2 to TRBJ2-2, with D possibly being TRBD2 (5 bases). Trimming took 2 bases from V and 7 from J, leaving 11 bases between them. The CDR3 is 14 residues long. CDR1 and CDR2 (germline): SGHAT, FQNNGV. The CDR3 DNA reads TGTGCCAGCAGCTTAATGTCGGAGGTCGGGGAGCTGTTTTTT. Encoded protein: CASSLMSEVGELFF. Supplemented by reference TRBV11-2 and TRBJ2-2, the full variable domain reads EAGVAQSPRYKIIEKRQSVAFWCNPISGHATLYWYQQILGQGPKLLIQFQNNGVVDDSQLPKDRFSAERLKGVDSTLKIQPAKLEDSAVYLCASSLMSEVGELFFGEGSRLTVL.

In its sample, this clonotype was seen many times. The chain couples TRBV21-1 to TRBJ1-2. TRBV21-1 represents a pseudogene. The CDR3 runs 15 residues. The CDR3 DNA sequence: TGTGCCAGCAGCAACTCCCAAGTTGAAAACTATGGCTACACCTTC. It codes for CASSNSQVENYGYTF.

The chain recombines TRBV12-3 or TRBV12-4 with TRBJ2-3; D unresolved. The CDR3 contains 14 residues. V lost 7 bases to trimming and J lost 2 bases, with 13 bases between them. The CDR3: CASNSLMATDTQYF. CDR3 nucleotides: TGTGCCAGCAACTCCCTTATGGCCACAGATACGCAGTATTTT.

The rearrangement uses TRBV4-2 and TRBJ2-1; D call uncertain. CDR1 is LGHNA and CDR2 is YNFKEQ in the germline V gene. The CDR3 is made up of 13 amino acids. Deletions cut 0 bases from V and 1 base from J, with 1 base between. CDR3 loop: CASSQESYNEQFF. The CDR3 coding sequence is TGTGCCAGCAGCCAAGAATCCTACAATGAGCAGTTCTTC.

V and J are TRBV29-1 and TRBJ2-7; TRBD2 matches at 14 bases. The CDR3 has 15 amino acids. With V trimmed by 6 bases and J by 2 bases, 6 bases remained unmatched. Germline CDR1 reads SQVTM; CDR2 reads ANQGSEA. The CDR3 coding sequence is TGCAGCGTCAGCGGACTAGCGGGGGGAACCTACGAGCAGTACTTC. This translates into CSVSGLAGGTYEQYF.

This clonotype showed up just a few times. The chain combines TRBV12-3 or TRBV12-4 with TRBJ2-3, with a weak D call TRBD2 (6 bases). The CDR3 extends over 18 amino acids. V shed 2 bases and J shed 0 bases, with 18 bases lying between them. Written as DNA, the CDR3 is TGTGCCAGCAGTTTAACCCTGTTGTGGAGCGGGAGCACAGATACGCAGTATTTT. It specifies CASSLTLLWSGSTDTQYF.

This clonotype was recorded a few times. The chain is built from TRBV24-1 and TRBJ2-3; unclear D gene. With 0 bases removed from V and 2 bases from J, the gap between germline ends came to 5 bases. CDR3 length: 14 amino acids. Germline V lookup: CDR1 KGHDR, CDR2 SFDVKD. DNA of the CDR3: TGTGCCACCAGTGATTTGGGCTTCACAGATACGCAGTATTTT. Translating it yields CATSDLGFTDTQYF.

In its sample, this clonotype was seen a few times. The rearrangement joins TRBV15 to TRBJ2-7, with 12 bases lining up with TRBD2. The CDR3 spans 14 residues. With V trimmed by 5 bases and J by 7 bases, 6 bases remained unmatched. The V gene's germline CDR1 is LNHNV and CDR2 YYDKDF (reference sequence). CDR3: CATSHGTSGWEQYF. CDR3 DNA sequence: TGTGCCACCAGCCACGGGACTAGCGGGTGGGAGCAGTACTTC.

This clonotype showed up just a few times. The chain couples TRBV24-1 to TRBJ2-3; D gene unclear. The CDR3 contains 16 residues. Looked up from germline, CDR1 is KGHDR and CDR2 is SFDVKD. V was clipped by 5 bases and J by 1 base, with 15 bases between them. CDR3 DNA sequence: TGTGCCACCAGTGGTCCAGAGGCCTCAGGCACAGATACGCAGTATTTT. Protein sequence: CATSGPEASGTDTQYF.

This clonotype showed up many times. The genes are TRBV14 and TRBJ2-7; D is ambiguous. This CDR3 is 12 amino acids long. Germline V CDR1 and CDR2: SGHDN, FVKESK. V was cut by 1 base and J by 3 bases, with 4 bases left in between. CDR3 protein: CASSQVSYEQYF. The CDR3 coding sequence is TGTGCCAGCAGCCAAGTAAGCTACGAGCAGTACTTC.

A few counts support this clonotype. The V call is TRBV20-1, the J call TRBJ2-1, with D unresolved. The V end lost 0 bases, the J end lost 5 bases, and 14 bases lay between the germline ends. There are 15 residues in the CDR3. Germline V lookup: CDR1 DFQATT, CDR2 SNEGSKA (reference sequence). The CDR3: CSARDLTSSDNEQFF. The CDR3, as DNA: TGCAGTGCTAGAGATCTTACTTCTTCAGACAATGAGCAGTTCTTC.